The 7 T cell receptor beta chains listed next were all sequenced from one sample in a study of blood T cell repertoires in COVID-19. Clones were read by immunoSEQ multiplex PCR, and TCRdb kept only the in-frame ones, dropping some. The sample has roughly 250,000 clones; approximately 84% are singletons. Sequencing used peripheral blood. These receptors were collected from a woman of 80 years or more with acute or convalescent COVID-19.

This chain uses TRBV4-1 with TRBJ1-1; D perhaps matches TRBD1 (5 bases). Deletions cut 0 bases from V and 10 bases from J, with 15 bases between. Germline CDR1 is MGHRA and CDR2 is YSYEKL. This CDR3 has 14 amino acids. The CDR3 bases are TGCGCCAGCAGCCAAGATTTACAGGCTCAGGTAGCTTTCTTT. The encoded protein is CASSQDLQAQVAFF.

This chain joins TRBV19 and TRBJ1-1; 8 positions agree with TRBD1. This CDR3 spans 15 amino acids. The V and J ends lost 5 bases and 1 base, in that order; junction bases with no gene match: 6. Germline CDR1 and CDR2: LNHDA and SQIVND (reference sequence). CDR3 loop: CASSPRGTGNTEAFF. The CDR3 nucleotides are TGTGCCAGTAGTCCCCGAGGGACAGGGAACACTGAAGCTTTCTTT. Variable domain in full (rest from reference TRBV19 and TRBJ1-1): DGGITQSPKYLFRKEGQNVTLSCEQNLNHDAMYWYRQDPGQGLRLIYYSQIVNDFQKGDIAEGYSVSREKKESFPLTVTSAQKNPTAFYLCASSPRGTGNTEAFFGQGTRLTVV.

There are a few counts of this clone. V is TRBV29-1 and J is TRBJ2-1, with D possibly matching TRBD1 (6 bases). The CDR3 is 12 amino acids. Germline V gives CDR1 SQVTM, CDR2 ANQGSEA. Trimming left V 3 bases short and J 10 bases short, with 13 bases between. DNA for the CDR3: TGCAGCGTTGACAGGGGCTTTGACGAGCAGTTCTTC. This encodes CSVDRGFDEQFF.

This clone was observed a handful of times. The gene calls are TRBV4-3 and TRBJ2-2; 7 bases agree with TRBD1. V shed 4 bases and J 0 bases; nucleotides not matched to a gene: 2. The germline V gene encodes CDR1 LGHNA and CDR2 YSLEER. The CDR3 covers 15 residues. CDR3 in amino acids: CASSLGQTNTGELFF. CDR3 nucleotide sequence: TGCGCCAGCAGCCTGGGACAGACGAACACCGGGGAGCTGTTTTTT.

The rearrangement links TRBV7-8 to TRBJ2-7; D possibly corresponds to TRBD2 (6 bases). This CDR3 contains 13 residues. Trimming left V 5 bases short and J 6 bases short, with 14 bases between. The germline gives CDR1 SGHVS, CDR2 FQNEAQ. The CDR3 nucleotides are TGTGCCAGCAGCCCCACCCGTAGCGGCGAGCAGTACTTC. Translation: CASSPTRSGEQYF.

This chain connects TRBV7-2 to TRBJ2-1; possibly TRBD2 for D (6 bases). Germline V gives CDR1 SGHTA, CDR2 FQGNSA. The CDR3 contains 17 residues. The V and J ends lost 3 bases and 0 bases respectively, with 15 bases between them. CDR3: CASSLGLRGGSYNEQFF. CDR3 bases: TGTGCCAGCAGCTTGGGTCTGCGGGGTGGCTCCTACAATGAGCAGTTCTTC.

With regard to this clone: Different DNA sequences within this sample yield the same CDR3. The chain carries TRBV6-5 and TRBJ1-1, with D possibly being TRBD1 (5 bases). V was trimmed by 5 bases and J by 0 bases, leaving 7 bases between them. This CDR3 comprises 13 residues. Germline CDR1 and CDR2: MNHEY and SVGAGI. The CDR3: CASSKTVNTEAFF. As DNA, the CDR3 is TGTGCCAGCAGTAAGACAGTGAACACTGAAGCTTTCTTT.